The 16 T cell receptor beta chains listed next were all sequenced from one sample in a study of T cells in Graves' hyperthyroidism and ophthalmopathy. Amplification yielded TCR beta CDR3 regions, with RNA transcripts as the source. In the first-round RT-PCR of the TCR CDR3, the HTBI primer set was used. TCRdb independently ran MiXCR on the multiplex PCR reads; one entry per CDR3 protein. The data hold about 640,000 distinct CDR3 sequences, with roughly 20% observed a single time. The sample was blood. The receptors shown here come from a man younger than 40 with Graves' ophthalmopathy.

This clonotype was counted a few times. This chain joins TRBV28 and TRBJ1-6; D remains unclear. Germline V CDR1 and CDR2: MDHEN, SYDVKM. The CDR3 spans 13 residues. Between the trimmed V and J ends, which lost 6 bases and 7 bases, there was a span of 10 bases. The DNA of the CDR3 is TGTGCCAGCAGCCAACTGGGGAATTCACCCCTCCACTTT. Its protein is CASSQLGNSPLHF.

The genes are TRBV5-4 and TRBJ2-7; D is undetermined. The V end was cut by 3 bases, the J end by 7 bases, with 17 bases between. The CDR3 loop spans 14 amino acids. Germline values: CDR1 SGHNT, CDR2 YYREEE (reference sequence). The CDR3 spells CASSSIRLPREQYF. Written as DNA, the CDR3 is TGTGCCAGCAGCTCAATTAGACTCCCTCGGGAGCAGTACTTC.

This clonotype was counted at least ten times. The chain couples TRBV2 to TRBJ2-5, with TRBD2 matching 8 bases. Per germline, CDR1 SNHLY and CDR2 FYNNEI. This CDR3 is built from 14 residues. Germline trimming cut 3 bases from V and 5 bases from J; bases unmatched to any gene: 5. CDR3 sequence: CASSENGRAETQYF. In DNA form, the CDR3 reads TGTGCCAGCAGTGAGAACGGGAGGGCGGAGACCCAGTACTTC.

This clonotype was counted only a few times. The chain employs TRBV7-3 and TRBJ2-3; D possibly corresponds to TRBD2 (5 bases). Per the germline V gene, CDR1 is SGHTA and CDR2 is FQGTGA. V was cut by 2 bases and J by 0 bases, with 24 bases left in between. There are 20 residues in the CDR3. The DNA for the CDR3 is TGTGCCAGCAGCTTAGTCGTTAGCGTTACGCCCCGGTTAAGCACAGATACGCAGTATTTT. This sequence encodes CASSLVVSVTPRLSTDTQYF. Supplemented by reference TRBV7-3 and TRBJ2-3, the full variable domain reads GAGVSQTPSNKVTEKGKYVELRCDPISGHTALYWYRQSLGQGPEFLIYFQGTGAADDSGLPNDRFFAVRPEGSVSTLKIQRTERGDSAVYLCASSLVVSVTPRLSTDTQYFGPGTRLTVL.

The chain carries TRBV14 and TRBJ2-5; 13 bases are a match to TRBD2. Germline trimming cut 4 bases from V and 4 bases from J; bases unmatched to any gene: 9. Germline CDR1 is SGHDN and CDR2 is FVKESK. This CDR3 has 17 amino acids. The CDR3 bases are TGTGCCAGCAGCCGAGGACTAGCGGGAGTAACGCGAGAGACCCAGTACTTC. Protein sequence: CASSRGLAGVTRETQYF.

V is TRBV5-1 and J is TRBJ2-7; weak D call: TRBD1 (6 bases). CDR1 SGHRS and CDR2 YFSETQ come from the germline V gene. This CDR3 contains 15 residues. Trimming pared 4 bases from V and 0 bases from J, leaving 14 bases between. In DNA form, the CDR3 reads TGCGCCAGCAGCCTGCGGACAGCAGACTCCTACGAGCAGTACTTC. It yields the protein CASSLRTADSYEQYF.

Comments on this clonotype: A read error may explain this, as a much larger clone is one base away. The chain has TRBV6-2 or TRBV6-3 and TRBJ2-7, with 8 positions matching TRBD1. The V gene end was trimmed by 3 bases and the J gene end by 3 bases; junction bases not matched to a gene: 4. This CDR3 region has 14 residues. The germline V gene has CDR1 MNHEY and CDR2 SVGEGT. The CDR3 sequence is CASSYETGVYEQYF. The CDR3 DNA is TGTGCCAGCAGTTATGAGACAGGGGTCTACGAGCAGTACTTC.

Details on this clonotype: A much larger clone is a single base away; this may be a read error. The chain has TRBV7-2 and TRBJ2-7, with 7 bases identical to TRBD2. In germline, CDR1 is SGHTA, CDR2 FQGNSA. This CDR3 is built from 15 residues. CDR3 nucleotides: TGTGTCAGCAGGAGAATGGGGACTAACACCTACGAGCAGTACTTC. This translates into CVSRRMGTNTYEQYF.

There are many counts of this clonotype. This chain joins TRBV12-3 or TRBV12-4 and TRBJ1-2; no clear D. Trimming removed 2 bases from V and 6 bases from J, with 10 bases in between. The CDR3 sequence is 13 residues long. CDR3 region: CASSLKRFNGYTF. Written as DNA, the CDR3 is TGTGCCAGCAGTTTAAAACGGTTCAATGGCTACACCTTC.

This clonotype was observed a handful of times. The V and J genes are TRBV12-3 or TRBV12-4 and TRBJ2-1; D may be TRBD1 (7 bases). Deletions cut 2 bases from V and 6 bases from J, with 20 bases between. The CDR3 runs to 17 residues. The CDR3 spells CASSLRQGGGYGNEQFF. DNA of the CDR3: TGTGCCAGCAGTTTAAGACAGGGAGGAGGGTACGGCAATGAGCAGTTCTTC.

This clonotype turned up a few times. CDR3 in amino acids: CASSRSSGRSSYEQYF. The CDR3 region has the DNA TGTGCCAGCAGTAGGTCTAGCGGGCGGAGCTCCTACGAGCAGTACTTC. This chain uses TRBV6-1 with TRBJ2-7, with TRBD2 identical over 8 bases. Per the germline V gene, CDR1 is MNHNS and CDR2 is SASEGT. This CDR3 comprises 16 residues. V shed 5 bases, J shed 0 bases, and the junction held 9 bases outside the gene matches.

For the CDR3, the DNA is TGTGCCAGCAGTTACTCGAGGGGTCGGCAGGGCAGTAACTATGGCTACACCTTC. It codes for CASSYSRGRQGSNYGYTF. This chain joins TRBV6-2 or TRBV6-3 and TRBJ1-2, with D perhaps matching TRBD1 (5 bases). Per the germline V gene, CDR1 is MNHEY and CDR2 is SVGEGT. V shed 0 bases and J shed 1 base, with 18 bases lying between them. The CDR3 contains 18 residues.

The V and J genes are TRBV9 and TRBJ2-1; 10 bases fit TRBD1. Germline CDR1 reads SGDLS; CDR2 reads YYNGEE. Losses at the gene ends were 3 bases for V and 3 bases for J; bases not matched to a gene: 3. The CDR3 totals 15 residues. CDR3 residues: CASSAGTGVYNEQFF. Written as DNA, the CDR3 is TGTGCCAGCAGCGCCGGGACAGGGGTCTACAATGAGCAGTTCTTC.

At least ten counts were recorded for this clonotype. The chain is built from TRBV28 and TRBJ1-5, with a tentative D call TRBD1 (6 bases). The V gene's germline CDR1 is MDHEN and CDR2 SYDVKM. The V and J ends lost 0 bases and 6 bases respectively, with 12 bases between them. The CDR3 has 15 residues. CDR3 in DNA: TGTGCCAGCAGTTTATGGGGACAAGGAACTCAGCCCCAGCATTTT. It specifies CASSLWGQGTQPQHF.

This clonotype was observed at least ten times. The rearrangement uses TRBV20-1 and TRBJ2-1; 8 bases agree with TRBD1. Germline V gene lookup returns CDR1 DFQATT and CDR2 SNEGSKA (reference sequence). This CDR3 region has 15 residues. V lost 3 bases to trimming and J lost 5 bases; unmatched junction nucleotides: 9. This CDR3 reads CSASPGQGWDNEQFF. CDR3 DNA: TGCAGTGCTAGTCCCGGACAGGGTTGGGACAATGAGCAGTTCTTC.

The genes are TRBV20-1 and TRBJ2-1, with TRBD2 as a possible D gene (5 bases). V gave up 3 bases and J gave up 4 bases, with 16 bases separating them. Germline loops: CDR1 DFQATT, CDR2 SNEGSKA (reference sequence). The CDR3 contains 15 residues. CDR3 region: CSASDVAGDYNEQFF. The CDR3 DNA is TGCAGTGCTAGCGACGTGGCGGGCGATTACAATGAGCAGTTCTTC.